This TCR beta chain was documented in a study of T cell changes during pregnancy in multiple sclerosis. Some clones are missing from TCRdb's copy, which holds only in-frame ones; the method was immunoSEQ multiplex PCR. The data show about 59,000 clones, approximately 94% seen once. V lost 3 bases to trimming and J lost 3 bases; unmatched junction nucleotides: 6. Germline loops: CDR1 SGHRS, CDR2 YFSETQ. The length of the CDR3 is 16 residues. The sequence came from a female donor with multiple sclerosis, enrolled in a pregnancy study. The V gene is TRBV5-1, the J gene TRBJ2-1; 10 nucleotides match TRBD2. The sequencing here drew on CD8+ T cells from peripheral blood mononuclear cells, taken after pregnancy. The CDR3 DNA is TGCGCCAGCAGCTGGCAAAGGACTAGCGGCTACAATGAGCAGTTCTTC. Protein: CASSWQRTSGYNEQFF.